This T cell receptor (beta chain) was identified in a study of technical replicates of blood from several donors. Measured with immunoSEQ multiplex PCR; TCRdb has only the in-frame clones, and not every one. The sample lists about 80,000 clones; 70% to 90% were seen once. Input material: PBMCs. The TCR sequence derives from a human donor in good health. Some clones in this sample may be carry-over from other donors' samples.

CDR3 protein: CASSYRTTSTDTQYF. The CDR3 nucleotides are TGTGCCAGCAGCTATCGGACAACTTCCACAGATACGCAGTATTTT. This chain joins TRBV11-2 and TRBJ2-3, with a possible D match to TRBD1 (5 bases). CDR3 length equals 15 residues. The germline V and J ends were trimmed by 4 bases and 2 bases, with 13 bases remaining between them. The germline gives CDR1 SGHAT, CDR2 FQNNGV. Full variable domain (missing parts from reference TRBV11-2 and TRBJ2-3): EAGVAQSPRYKIIEKRQSVAFWCNPISGHATLYWYQQILGQGPKLLIQFQNNGVVDDSQLPKDRFSAERLKGVDSTLKIQPAKLEDSAVYLCASSYRTTSTDTQYFGPGTRLTVL.